The clone carrying this TCR beta chain was found a few times. This record belongs to a study of molecular identifiers for immune sequencing clone quantification. TCRdb passed the PCR reads through MiXCR, listing each CDR3 protein once. The table records about 67,000 distinct CDR3 sequences, under 20% of them present only once. Germline CDR1 is SGHAT and CDR2 is FQNNGV. Trimming cost V 6 bases and J 0 bases, with 17 bases left between them. This CDR3 comprises 16 residues. The chain is built from TRBV11-2 and TRBJ2-5, with D possibly being TRBD1 (6 bases). The receptor was derived from a human donor in good health. Some libraries in this study had Jurkat cell RNA spiked in. The specimen was naive CD8+ T cells from blood, with Jurkat cell RNA spiked in. As to subset: FACS-sorted CD8+CD4-CCR7+CD45RA+ naive T cells. As DNA, the CDR3 is TGTGCCAGCAGACACTCCACGCAGGGGTACCAAGAGACCCAGTACTTC. Residues: CASRHSTQGYQETQYF.